These T cell receptor beta chains were read from a single sample in a study of response to subunit inactivated influenza vaccine. MiXCR, applied by TCRdb to the RT-PCR reads, yields one record per CDR3 protein. This sample has roughly 650,000 distinct CDR3 sequences, with 15% to 17% found just once. The sequences come from PBMCs from blood, collected roughly 12 days after vaccination. The receptors originated from a man over 45 who received an inactivated influenza vaccine. CDR3s include the opening cysteine and the closing phenylalanine or tryptophan. Each record gives: clone size, J gene, D gene, V gene, CDR3 DNA, CDR3 protein. D genes are given only for firm matches. A row's size may be missing; if present it is once, few, many or a size class.

size: many; J: TRBJ2-1; D: TRBD1; V: TRBV3-1; DNA: TGTGCCAGCAGCCAAACAGGGGGTAGAACCTACAATGAGCAGTTCTTC; CDR3: CASSQTGGRTYNEQFF
size: few; J: TRBJ2-1; D: TRBD1; V: TRBV7-9; DNA: TGTGCCAGCAGTCCGACCCGGGACAGGGCCTACAATGAGCAGTTCTTC; CDR3: CASSPTRDRAYNEQFF
size: .; J: TRBJ2-7; D: TRBD1; V: TRBV14; DNA: TGTGCCAGCAGCCGCACAGGGGCCGAGCAGTACTTC; CDR3: CASSRTGAEQYF
size: once; J: TRBJ2-6; D: .; V: TRBV21-1; DNA: TGTGCCAGCAGTTTAATTGGGTACGGCTCTGGGGCCAACGTCCTGACTTTC; CDR3: CASSLIGYGSGANVLTF
size: .; J: TRBJ2-4; D: .; V: TRBV5-1; DNA: TGCGCCAGCAGCTCCAAACGGGAATGGGGGAACATTCAGTACTTC; CDR3: CASSSKREWGNIQYF
size: few; J: TRBJ2-7; D: TRBD1; V: TRBV24-1; DNA: TGTGCCACCAGTGACGCCGGGACAGGGTTTCGCGAGCAGTACTTC; CDR3: CATSDAGTGFREQYF
size: few; J: TRBJ2-5; D: .; V: TRBV6-1; DNA: TGTGCCAGCAGTGAACCCGTGGGGAGCCAAGAGACCCAGTACTTC; CDR3: CASSEPVGSQETQYF
size: .; J: TRBJ2-1; D: .; V: TRBV18; DNA: TGTGCCAGCTCCCCTATCGGACTGGAGGCCGGTGGAGAGCAGTTCTTC; CDR3: CASSPIGLEAGGEQFF
size: few; J: TRBJ2-4; D: TRBD2; V: TRBV4-3; DNA: TGCGCCAGCAGCCAATCTCCCCTAGCGGGGGCCCCTCGGGGCATTCAGTACTTC; CDR3: CASSQSPLAGAPRGIQYF
size: few; J: TRBJ2-1; D: TRBD2; V: TRBV20-1; DNA: TGCAGTGCTACCATGACAGCGGGAGGGATGGATGAGCAGTTCTTC; CDR3: CSATMTAGGMDEQFF
size: few; J: TRBJ2-1; D: .; V: TRBV12-3/TRBV12-4; DNA: TGTGCCAGCACCCCCGACGGACTGGTAGGCTCCTACAATGAGCAGTTCTTC; CDR3: CASTPDGLVGSYNEQFF
size: .; J: TRBJ2-1; D: .; V: TRBV30; DNA: TGTGCCTGGAGTGTAGGCAATGAGCAGTTCTTC; CDR3: CAWSVGNEQFF
size: .; J: TRBJ2-5; D: TRBD1; V: TRBV7-9; DNA: TGTGCCAGCAGCCAAGGACAGGGTTGGTCCTTC; CDR3: CASSQGQGWSF
size: few; J: TRBJ2-3; D: .; V: TRBV5-1; DNA: TGCGCCAGCAGCTTGGATGGGGTTCCCACAGATACGCAGTATTTT; CDR3: CASSLDGVPTDTQYF
size: many; J: TRBJ2-7; D: .; V: TRBV12-3/TRBV12-4; DNA: TGTGCCAGCAGTTTTTCTGGCGGCTACGAGCAGTACTTC; CDR3: CASSFSGGYEQYF
size: .; J: TRBJ2-3; D: TRBD2; V: TRBV7-8; DNA: TGTGCCAGCAGCTTATATAGCGGGGGGGCGGTAGCAGATACGCAGTATTTT; CDR3: CASSLYSGGAVADTQYF
size: .; J: TRBJ2-3; D: .; V: TRBV28; DNA: TGTGCCAGCAGTTTATACCAGGAAATGGCAGATACGCAGTATTTT; CDR3: CASSLYQEMADTQYF
size: many; J: TRBJ2-1; D: .; V: TRBV5-5; DNA: TGTGCCAGCAGGGACCGTAGGGAGCAGTTCTTC; CDR3: CASRDRREQFF
size: .; J: TRBJ1-6; D: TRBD1; V: TRBV12-3/TRBV12-4; DNA: TGTGCCAGCAGTTTAGGAGGGACAGGGTTTCGGTCACCCCTCCACTTT; CDR3: CASSLGGTGFRSPLHF
size: many; J: TRBJ1-1; D: .; V: TRBV29-1; DNA: TGCAGCGTTGAGTTGCCCACTGAAGCTTTCTTT; CDR3: CSVELPTEAFF
size: .; J: TRBJ2-5; D: TRBD2; V: TRBV28; DNA: TGTGCCAGCAGTCATATAGCGGGGGCCGTACAAGAGACCCAGTACTTC; CDR3: CASSHIAGAVQETQYF
size: few; J: TRBJ2-5; D: .; V: TRBV5-1; DNA: TGCGCCAGCAGCGGGAGGCCGGGAGAGACCCAGTACTTC; CDR3: CASSGRPGETQYF
size: .; J: TRBJ2-3; D: .; V: TRBV20-1; DNA: TGCAGTGCCCCCGGCTGGAGCGGGACAGATACGCATTATTTT; CDR3: CSAPGWSGTDTHYF
size: few; J: TRBJ2-1; D: TRBD2; V: TRBV6-2/TRBV6-3; DNA: TGTGCCAGCAGTTACCCGGGACTAGCGGGGGGCCACCGAGGATTGAATGAGCAGTTCTTC; CDR3: CASSYPGLAGGHRGLNEQFF
size: .; J: TRBJ2-3; D: TRBD2; V: TRBV20-1; DNA: TGCAGTGCTACTTCAAGGACTAGCGGGAGCTTCCCTAGCACAGATACGCAGTATTTT; CDR3: CSATSRTSGSFPSTDTQYF
size: .; J: TRBJ2-1; D: TRBD2; V: TRBV7-2; DNA: TGTGCCAGCAGCTTTCAGCGGGGGACCTACAATGAGCAGTTCTTC; CDR3: CASSFQRGTYNEQFF
size: few; J: TRBJ2-7; D: TRBD2; V: TRBV20-1; DNA: TGCAGTGCTAATGTAGCGGGGGGGACAACGTACGAGCAGTACTTC; CDR3: CSANVAGGTTYEQYF
size: .; J: TRBJ2-1; D: .; V: TRBV28; DNA: TGTGCCAGTACGGGCCCGGGAAGTGAGCAGTTCTTC; CDR3: CASTGPGSEQFF
size: few; J: TRBJ1-2; D: TRBD1; V: TRBV5-1; DNA: TGCGCCAGCAGCTTGGAACAGGGGGCGCGGGGCTACACCTTC; CDR3: CASSLEQGARGYTF